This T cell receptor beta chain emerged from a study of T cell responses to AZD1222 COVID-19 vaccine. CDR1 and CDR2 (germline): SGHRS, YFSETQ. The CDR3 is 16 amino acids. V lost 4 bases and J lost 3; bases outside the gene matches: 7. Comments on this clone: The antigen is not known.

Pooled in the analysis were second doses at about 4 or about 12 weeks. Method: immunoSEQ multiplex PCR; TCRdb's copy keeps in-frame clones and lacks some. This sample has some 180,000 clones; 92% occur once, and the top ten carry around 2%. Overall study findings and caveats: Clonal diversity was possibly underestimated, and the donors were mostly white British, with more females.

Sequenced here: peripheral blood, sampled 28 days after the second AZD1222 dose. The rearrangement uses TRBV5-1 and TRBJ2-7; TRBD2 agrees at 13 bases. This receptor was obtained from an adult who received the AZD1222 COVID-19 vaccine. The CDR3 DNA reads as TGCGCCAGCAGCCCTACTACTAGCGGGGGGGTCTACGAGCAGTACTTC. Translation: CASSPTTSGGVYEQYF.